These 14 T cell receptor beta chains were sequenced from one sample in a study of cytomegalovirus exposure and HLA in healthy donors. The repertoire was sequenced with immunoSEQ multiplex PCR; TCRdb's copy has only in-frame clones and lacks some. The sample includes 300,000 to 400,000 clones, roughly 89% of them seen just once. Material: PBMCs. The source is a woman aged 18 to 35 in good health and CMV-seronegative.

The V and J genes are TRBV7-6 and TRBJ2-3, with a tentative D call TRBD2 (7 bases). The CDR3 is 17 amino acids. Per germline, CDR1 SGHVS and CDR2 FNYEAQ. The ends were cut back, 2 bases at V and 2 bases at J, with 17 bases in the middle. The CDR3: CASSLKRDTALTDTQYF. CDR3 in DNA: TGTGCCAGCAGCTTAAAGCGGGACACGGCTCTCACAGATACGCAGTATTTT.

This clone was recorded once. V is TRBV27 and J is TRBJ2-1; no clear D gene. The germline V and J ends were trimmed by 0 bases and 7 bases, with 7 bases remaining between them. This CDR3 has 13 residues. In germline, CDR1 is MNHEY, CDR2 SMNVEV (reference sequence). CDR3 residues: CASSLSLVNEQFF. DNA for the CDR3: TGTGCCAGCAGTTTATCCTTAGTTAATGAGCAGTTCTTC.

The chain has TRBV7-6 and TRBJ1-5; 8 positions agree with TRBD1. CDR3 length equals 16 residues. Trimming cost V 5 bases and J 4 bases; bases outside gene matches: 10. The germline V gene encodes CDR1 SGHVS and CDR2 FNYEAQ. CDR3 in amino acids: CASSARAGTGNQPQHF. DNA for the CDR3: TGTGCCAGCAGCGCCCGGGCCGGGACAGGTAATCAGCCCCAGCATTTT.

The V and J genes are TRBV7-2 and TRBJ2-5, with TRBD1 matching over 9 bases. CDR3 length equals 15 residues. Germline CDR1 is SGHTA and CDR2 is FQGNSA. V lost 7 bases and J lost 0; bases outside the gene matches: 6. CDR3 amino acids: CASTSDRGHQETQYF. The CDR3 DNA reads TGTGCCAGCACTTCGGACAGGGGACACCAAGAGACCCAGTACTTC. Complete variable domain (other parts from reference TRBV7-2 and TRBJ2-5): GAGVSQSPSNKVTEKGKDVELRCDPISGHTALYWYRQSLGQGLEFLIYFQGNSAPDKSGLPSDRFSAERTGGSVSTLTIQRTQQEDSAVYLCASTSDRGHQETQYFGPGTRLLVL.

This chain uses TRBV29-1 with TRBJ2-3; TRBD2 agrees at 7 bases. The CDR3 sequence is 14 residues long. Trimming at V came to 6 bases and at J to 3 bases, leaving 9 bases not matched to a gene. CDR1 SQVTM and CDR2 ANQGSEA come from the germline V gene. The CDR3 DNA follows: TGCAGCGTAGTAAAGCGGGGTTTTACAGATACGCAGTATTTT. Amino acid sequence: CSVVKRGFTDTQYF.

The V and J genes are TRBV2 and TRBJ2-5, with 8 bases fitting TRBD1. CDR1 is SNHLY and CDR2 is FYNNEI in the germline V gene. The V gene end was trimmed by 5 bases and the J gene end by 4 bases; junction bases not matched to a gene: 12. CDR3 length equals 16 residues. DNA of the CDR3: TGTGCCAGCAGTCCTCGACCCTGGGACAGGAGAGAGACCCAGTACTTC. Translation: CASSPRPWDRRETQYF. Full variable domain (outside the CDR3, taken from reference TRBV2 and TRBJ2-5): EPEVTQTPSHQVTQMGQEVILRCVPISNHLYFYWYRQILGQKVEFLVSFYNNEISEKSEIFDDQFSVERPDGSNFTLKIRSTKLEDSAMYFCASSPRPWDRRETQYFGPGTRLLVL.

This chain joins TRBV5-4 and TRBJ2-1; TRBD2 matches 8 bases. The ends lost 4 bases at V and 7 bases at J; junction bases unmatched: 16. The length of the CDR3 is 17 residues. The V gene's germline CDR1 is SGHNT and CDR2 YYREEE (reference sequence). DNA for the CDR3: TGTGCCAGCAGCCCGGGAGGTGGAGCGGGAGTCAGAAATGAGCAGTTCTTC. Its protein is CASSPGGGAGVRNEQFF.

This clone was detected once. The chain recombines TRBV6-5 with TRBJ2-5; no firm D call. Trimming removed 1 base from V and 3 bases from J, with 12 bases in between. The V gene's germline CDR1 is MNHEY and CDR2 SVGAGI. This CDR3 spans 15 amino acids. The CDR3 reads CASSYFLRSKETQYF. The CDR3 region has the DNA TGTGCCAGCAGTTACTTCCTGCGCTCCAAAGAGACCCAGTACTTC.

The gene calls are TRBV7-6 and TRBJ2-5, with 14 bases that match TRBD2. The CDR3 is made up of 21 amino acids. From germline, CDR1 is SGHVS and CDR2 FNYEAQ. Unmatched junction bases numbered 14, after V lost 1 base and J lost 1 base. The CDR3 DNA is TGTGCCAGCAGCTTAGGCGTAAGGGGGACTAGCGGGAGTTTATTCCAAGAGACCCAGTACTTC. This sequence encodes CASSLGVRGTSGSLFQETQYF.

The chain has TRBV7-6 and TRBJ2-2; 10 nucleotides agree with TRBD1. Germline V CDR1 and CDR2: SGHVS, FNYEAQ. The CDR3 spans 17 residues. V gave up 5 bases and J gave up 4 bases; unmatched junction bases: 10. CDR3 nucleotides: TGTGCCAGCAGCCGCCGGTGGGACAGGGGCCCCACCGGGGAGCTGTTTTTT. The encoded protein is CASSRRWDRGPTGELFF.

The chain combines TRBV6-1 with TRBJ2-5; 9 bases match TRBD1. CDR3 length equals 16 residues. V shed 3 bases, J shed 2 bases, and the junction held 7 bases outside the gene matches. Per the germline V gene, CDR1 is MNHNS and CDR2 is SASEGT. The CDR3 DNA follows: TGTGCCAGCAGTGATGGGACAGGGCCATTGCAAGAGACCCAGTACTTC. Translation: CASSDGTGPLQETQYF.

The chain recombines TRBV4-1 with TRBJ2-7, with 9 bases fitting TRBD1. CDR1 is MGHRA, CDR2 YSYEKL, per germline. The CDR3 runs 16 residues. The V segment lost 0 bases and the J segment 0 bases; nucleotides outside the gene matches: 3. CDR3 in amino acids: CASSQDRTGASYEQYF. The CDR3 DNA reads TGCGCCAGCAGCCAAGACCGGACAGGGGCCTCCTACGAGCAGTACTTC.

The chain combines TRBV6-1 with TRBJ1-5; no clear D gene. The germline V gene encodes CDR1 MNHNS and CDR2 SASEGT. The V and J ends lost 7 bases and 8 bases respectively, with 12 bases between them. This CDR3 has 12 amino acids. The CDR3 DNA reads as TGTGCCAGCAAGACGGGAAGAGAGCCCCAGCATTTT. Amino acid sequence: CASKTGREPQHF.

CDR3 sequence reads: CSAWRPGMNTEAFF. The CDR3 DNA follows: TGCAGCGCCTGGCGTCCGGGGATGAACACTGAAGCTTTCTTT. The chain uses TRBV29-1 and TRBJ1-1; no reliable D call. CDR1 SQVTM and CDR2 ANQGSEA come from the germline V gene. This CDR3 contains 14 residues. Trimming shortened V by 7 bases and J by 0 bases, and 15 bases separated the two germline ends.